This entry features one TCR beta chain sequence. Its target is not known. Repertoires were generated with immunoSEQ multiplex PCR, while TCRdb's copy carries only in-frame clones and drops some. The table has roughly 98,000 clones, 82% seen once. Trimming stripped 2 bases from V and 6 bases from J, with 16 bases between. The germline CDR1 and CDR2 sequences are SGHRS and YFSETQ. The CDR3 covers 15 residues. These data belong to a study of radiotherapy plus CTLA-4 blockade in lung cancer. Study findings and constraints: An expansion of tumor-derived TCR clones occurred in blood after radiotherapy plus ipilimumab.

The chain joins TRBV5-1 to TRBJ2-3; D perhaps matches TRBD2 (5 bases). Sequencing was performed on peripheral blood, taken from a patient treated with radiotherapy plus ipilimumab. The TCR originated in a human donor with non-small cell lung cancer who had a partial response to radiotherapy plus ipilimumab. The chain's CDR3 is CASSLARAFIDTQYF. As DNA, the CDR3 is TGCGCCAGCAGCTTAGCGAGGGCCTTTATTGATACGCAGTATTTT. The full variable domain, with the rest looked up from reference TRBV5-1 and TRBJ2-3, is KAGVTQTPRYLIKTRGQQVTLSCSPISGHRSVSWYQQTPGQGLQFLFEYFSETQRNKGNFPGRFSGRQFSNSRSEMNVSTLELGDSALYLCASSLARAFIDTQYFGPGTRLTVL.